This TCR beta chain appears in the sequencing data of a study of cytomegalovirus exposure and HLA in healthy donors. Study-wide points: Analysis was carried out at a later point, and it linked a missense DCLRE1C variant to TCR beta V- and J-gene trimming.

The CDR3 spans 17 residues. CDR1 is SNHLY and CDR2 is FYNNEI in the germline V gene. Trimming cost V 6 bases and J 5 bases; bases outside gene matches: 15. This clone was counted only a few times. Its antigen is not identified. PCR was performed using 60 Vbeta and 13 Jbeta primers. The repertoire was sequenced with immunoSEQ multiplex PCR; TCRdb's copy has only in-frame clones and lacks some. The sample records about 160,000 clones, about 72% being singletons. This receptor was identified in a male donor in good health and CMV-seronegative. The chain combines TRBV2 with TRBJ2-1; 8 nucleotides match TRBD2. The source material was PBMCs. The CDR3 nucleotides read TGTGCCAGCAGGACCATCGGGTCGGGAGGGACCAACAATGAGCAGTTCTTC. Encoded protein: CASRTIGSGGTNNEQFF.